The 11 T cell receptor beta chains below come from one sample, sequenced in a study of blood T cell repertoires in COVID-19. Here immunoSEQ multiplex PCR was the method, and the copy in TCRdb shows in-frame clones only, minus some. The sample consists of about 380,000 clones, 80% to 90% of them appearing once. Specimen: PBMCs or T cells enriched from blood (not recorded which). Every receptor here comes from a man aged 25 to 40 who had recovered from COVID-19.

This clone came up a few times. The chain links TRBV6-5 to TRBJ2-5, with TRBD1 identical over 9 bases. Germline trimming cut 9 bases from V and 4 bases from J; bases unmatched to any gene: 3. The CDR3 has 12 amino acids. The germline V gene has CDR1 MNHEY and CDR2 SVGAGI. This chain's CDR3 is CARTGGRETQYF. The CDR3 region has the DNA TGTGCCAGGACAGGGGGGCGAGAGACCCAGTACTTC.

This chain uses TRBV6-5 with TRBJ1-2; D remains unclear. The V gene's germline CDR1 is MNHEY and CDR2 SVGAGI. The CDR3 consists of 13 residues. Trimming pared 5 bases from V and 4 bases from J, leaving 11 bases between. CDR3 protein: CASSPREGYGYTF. CDR3 sequence (DNA): TGTGCCAGCAGTCCGCGGGAGGGCTATGGCTACACCTTC.

J is TRBJ2-5 and V is TRBV24-1; 9 bases match TRBD1. Looked up from germline, CDR1 is KGHDR and CDR2 is SFDVKD. Trimming took 4 bases from V and 9 from J; bases not matched to a gene: 8. This CDR3 region has 14 residues. The CDR3 is CATSDPKTGGPQYF. CDR3 nucleotides: TGTGCCACCAGTGACCCGAAGACAGGGGGGCCCCAGTACTTC.

This clone was seen more than once but under ten times. This chain connects TRBV27 to TRBJ1-4, with 7 bases identical to TRBD1. The V segment lost 6 bases and the J segment 5 bases; nucleotides outside the gene matches: 6. CDR1 and CDR2 from the germline V gene are MNHEY and SMNVEV (reference sequence). The CDR3 consists of 14 residues. In nucleotides, the CDR3 is TGTGCCAGCAGATCCGGGACAGAGAATGAAAAACTGTTTTTT. Its protein product is CASRSGTENEKLFF.

This rearrangement joins TRBV6-5 to TRBJ2-7, with D tentatively TRBD2 (6 bases). The CDR3 totals 14 residues. Germline V gene data show CDR1 as MNHEY and CDR2 as SVGAGI. The germline V and J ends were trimmed by 7 bases and 0 bases, with 13 bases remaining between them. The CDR3 is CASTLGSGSYEQYF. The CDR3 DNA sequence: TGTGCCAGCACGCTCGGGAGCGGCTCCTACGAGCAGTACTTC.

The J gene is TRBJ2-7, the V gene TRBV25-1; 9 positions agree with TRBD1. Trimming cost V 6 bases and J 3 bases; bases outside gene matches: 15. The germline V gene encodes CDR1 MGHDK and CDR2 SYGVNS. The CDR3 has 17 amino acids. The DNA for the CDR3 is TGTGCCAGCAGCCAAGATAGTTCGGGACAGGGCCTCTACGAGCAGTACTTC. Residues: CASSQDSSGQGLYEQYF.

Written as DNA, the CDR3 is TGTGCCAGCAGTAATAGCCAGCGGGGGCCCCAAGAGACCCAGTACTTC. Translated: CASSNSQRGPQETQYF. The gene calls are TRBV6-4 and TRBJ2-5; 8 bases are shared with TRBD2. There are 16 residues in the CDR3. V was clipped by 5 bases and J by 1 base; unmatched bases: 9. Germline-derived CDR1 and CDR2 are MRHNA and SNTAGT.

About this clone itself: At one boundary the junction diverges from the germline segment, which might be a read error. J is TRBJ2-1 and V is TRBV7-8, with D unresolved. The CDR3 loop spans 12 amino acids. CDR1 is SGHVS, CDR2 FQNEAQ, per germline. In DNA form, the CDR3 reads TGTGCCAGTAGCTTCCTGAGCAATGAGCAGTTCTTC. Translating it yields CASSFLSNEQFF.

The V call is TRBV19, the J call TRBJ1-2; D is ambiguous. The CDR3 covers 11 residues. Trimming left V 6 bases short and J 6 bases short, with 8 bases between. Looked up from germline, CDR1 is LNHDA and CDR2 is SQIVND (reference sequence). The CDR3 region is CASRSGDGYTF. In DNA form, the CDR3 reads TGTGCCAGTAGGTCCGGGGATGGCTACACCTTC.

The chain carries TRBV2 and TRBJ1-1, with 10 bases aligning to TRBD1. CDR1 and CDR2 (germline): SNHLY, FYNNEI. V gave up 5 bases and J gave up 0 bases; unmatched junction bases: 9. The CDR3 runs to 17 residues. The CDR3 reads CASSQQRTGGVNTEAFF. CDR3 bases: TGTGCCAGCAGTCAGCAGAGGACAGGGGGAGTGAACACTGAAGCTTTCTTT.

The chain uses TRBV14 and TRBJ1-2; TRBD1 aligns across 7 bases. V dropped 4 bases and J dropped 7; count of bases not matched to a gene: 6. CDR1 and CDR2 (germline): SGHDN, FVKESK. The CDR3 extends over 13 amino acids. The CDR3 DNA reads TGTGCCAGCAGCCTTGCAGGGGGTCTTGGCTACACCTTC. It encodes CASSLAGGLGYTF.